The present entry profiles one T cell receptor beta chain with its context. The CDR3 spans 15 residues. Germline values: CDR1 GTSNPN, CDR2 SVGIG (reference sequence). Trimming removed 3 bases from V and 4 bases from J; junction bases left unmatched: 8. This entry belongs to a study of blood T cell repertoires in COVID-19. Overall study: Acute and convalescent COVID-19 specimens originated in the United States, Italy and Spain.

In the original workflow: It was from reference gene primer amplification that nucleated cell counts were estimated. The assay was immunoSEQ multiplex PCR, and TCRdb's table has in-frame clones only and misses some. The DNA gave D and trimming, while V, J and clone size come from that table. The sample consists of some 100,000 clones, 92% of them appearing once. V gene TRBV30 combines with J gene TRBJ2-1; 8 nucleotides align to TRBD2. This clonotype was obtained from a woman aged 60-70 years with active COVID-19. Material: peripheral blood. This CDR3 is CAWSVGTGGYNEQFF. The CDR3, as DNA: TGTGCCTGGAGCGTCGGAACGGGAGGGTACAATGAGCAGTTCTTC.